These 28 T cell receptor beta chains originate from one sample sequenced in a study of OX40 agonist ivuxolimab in advanced cancers. The assay was immunoSEQ multiplex PCR, and TCRdb's table has in-frame clones only and misses some. Of about 62,000 clones detected, approximately 90% appear once; the ten largest clones hold about 12%. Sequences were derived from CD4+ or CD8+ T cells sorted from blood, sampled in a trial of the OX40 agonist ivuxolimab. The receptor source for this set is an adult with an advanced solid tumor such as melanoma, head and neck, liver or kidney cancer.

The V gene is TRBV6-1, the J gene TRBJ2-7, with 7 bases lining up with TRBD1. The V segment lost 5 bases and the J segment 5 bases; nucleotides outside the gene matches: 6. CDR1 is MNHNS, CDR2 SASEGT, per germline. This CDR3 comprises 13 residues. CDR3 DNA sequence: TGTGCCAGCAGTTATCAGGGGGAAAACGAGCAGTACTTC. It translates to CASSYQGENEQYF.

This chain joins TRBV2 and TRBJ1-3, with 7 bases aligning to TRBD1. V lost 3 bases and J lost 9; bases outside the gene matches: 8. The CDR3 is made up of 14 amino acids. Germline assignment: CDR1 SNHLY and CDR2 FYNNEI. The CDR3 spells CASSDEGARSTIYF. CDR3 DNA sequence: TGTGCCAGCAGTGACGAGGGGGCGCGGAGCACCATATATTTT.

This chain uses TRBV7-6 with TRBJ2-2, with D possibly being TRBD1 or TRBD2 (5 bases each). V was trimmed by 0 bases and J by 0 bases, leaving 17 bases between them. Germline assignment: CDR1 SGHVS and CDR2 FNYEAQ. This CDR3 is 19 amino acids long. Here the CDR3 reads CASSLALRDGNSNTGELFF. The DNA of the CDR3 is TGTGCCAGCAGCTTAGCGCTCCGGGACGGAAATTCGAACACCGGGGAGCTGTTTTTT.

The chain combines TRBV11-2 with TRBJ2-3; 8 positions match TRBD2. Germline V gives CDR1 SGHAT, CDR2 FQNNGV. V was pared by 2 bases and J by 5 bases, with 15 bases of the junction left unmatched. This CDR3 has 18 residues. DNA of the CDR3: TGTGCCAGCAGCTTAACACTCGGTGGAGCGGGAGTGGGAGATACGCAGTATTTT. It encodes CASSLTLGGAGVGDTQYF.

The V call is TRBV27, the J call TRBJ2-3; TRBD2 matches 13 bases. The CDR3 length is 15 residues. CDR1 MNHEY and CDR2 SMNVEV come from the germline V gene (reference sequence). J lost 5 bases, V lost 8 bases, and 7 bases had no gene match. The CDR3 reads CASQLAGGSRDTQYF. The CDR3 DNA reads as TGTGCCAGCCAACTAGCGGGAGGGAGTAGAGATACGCAGTATTTT.

This chain joins TRBV27 and TRBJ2-7; D is possibly TRBD1 (6 bases). Between the trimmed V and J ends, which lost 5 bases and 4 bases, there was a span of 12 bases. CDR1 MNHEY and CDR2 SMNVEV come from the germline V gene (reference sequence). The CDR3 is 13 residues long. The CDR3 DNA sequence: TGTGCCAGCAGTCAGGGGCTAACATACGAGCAGTACTTC. Translation gives CASSQGLTYEQYF.

This sequence joins TRBV4-1 and TRBJ2-7; weak D call: TRBD1 (6 bases). V shed 3 bases and J shed 0 bases, with 9 bases lying between them. Germline loops: CDR1 MGHRA, CDR2 YSYEKL. This CDR3 is built from 14 residues. DNA of the CDR3: TGCGCCAGCAGCCACGGACAGAGCTCCTACGAGCAGTACTTC. It encodes CASSHGQSSYEQYF.

This clone showed up just once. The chain links TRBV19 to TRBJ2-3, with 12 bases fitting TRBD1. Germline loops: CDR1 LNHDA, CDR2 SQIVND (reference sequence). J lost 4 bases, V lost 5 bases, and 16 bases had no gene match. The length of the CDR3 is 19 residues. The CDR3 spells CASSSGTGGWRETADTQYF. The CDR3 DNA is TGTGCCAGTAGTTCCGGGACAGGGGGCTGGCGGGAGACCGCAGATACGCAGTATTTT.

Only a few counts were recorded for this clone. The J gene is TRBJ2-7, the V gene TRBV5-5, with 11 nucleotides matching TRBD1. CDR3 size: 15 residues. Unmatched junction bases numbered 4, after V lost 1 base and J lost 4 bases. The germline V gene encodes CDR1 SGHKS and CDR2 YYEKEE (reference sequence). As DNA, the CDR3 is TGTGCCAGCAGCTTGTCCGGGACAGGGGGTTACGAGCAGTACTTC. Protein sequence: CASSLSGTGGYEQYF.

The count of this clone is one. The V gene is TRBV18, the J gene TRBJ2-7; D might be TRBD1 (6 bases). The germline gives CDR1 KGHSH, CDR2 LQKENI. V dropped 3 bases and J dropped 5 bases, with 17 bases sitting between them. The CDR3 contains 15 residues. CDR3 coding DNA: TGTGCCAGCTCACCGATCCAGGGGTGGCCTGACGAGCAGTACTTC. It yields the protein CASSPIQGWPDEQYF.

V and J are TRBV7-9 and TRBJ2-5; D uncertain. CDR1 is SEHNR and CDR2 is FQNEAQ in the germline V gene (reference sequence). The CDR3 has 14 amino acids. The germline V and J ends were trimmed by 2 bases and 0 bases, with 7 bases remaining between them. For the CDR3, the DNA is TGTGCCAGCAGCTTATACATGGACCAAGAGACCCAGTACTTC. Protein: CASSLYMDQETQYF.

V gene TRBV19 combines with J gene TRBJ1-1, with D possibly matching TRBD1 (6 bases). This CDR3 contains 15 residues. V lost 6 bases, J lost 0 bases, and 14 bases lay in between. CDR1 and CDR2 (germline): LNHDA, SQIVND (reference sequence). DNA for the CDR3: TGTGCCAGTAGCCGACAGGTTACCTTGAACACTGAAGCTTTCTTT. This translates into CASSRQVTLNTEAFF. Full variable domain (missing parts from reference TRBV19 and TRBJ1-1): DGGITQSPKYLFRKEGQNVTLSCEQNLNHDAMYWYRQDPGQGLRLIYYSQIVNDFQKGDIAEGYSVSREKKESFPLTVTSAQKNPTAFYLCASSRQVTLNTEAFFGQGTRLTVV.

The chain has TRBV6-6 and TRBJ1-1; tentative D call: TRBD1 (5 bases). Trimming pared 9 bases from V and 3 bases from J, leaving 14 bases between. Germline V gives CDR1 MNHNY, CDR2 SVGAGI (reference sequence). This CDR3 has 13 residues. The CDR3 sequence: CASIRVFDTEAFF. The DNA for the CDR3 is TGTGCCAGTATCAGGGTATTTGACACTGAAGCTTTCTTT.

The chain employs TRBV5-4 and TRBJ2-5; TRBD1 matches at 7 bases. The CDR3 loop spans 14 amino acids. Germline V gene lookup returns CDR1 SGHNT and CDR2 YYREEE (reference sequence). V trimming: 3 bases; J trimming: 4 bases; junction bases outside the gene matches: 6. CDR3 coding DNA: TGTGCCAGCAGCTGGGGGACAGAGGGAGAGACCCAGTACTTC. Translation gives CASSWGTEGETQYF. The full variable domain, in which reference TRBV5-4 and TRBJ2-5 provide the parts outside the CDR3, is ETGVTQSPTHLIKTRGQQVTLRCSSQSGHNTVSWYQQALGQGPQFIFQYYREEENGRGNFPPRFSGLQFPNYSSELNVNALELDDSALYLCASSWGTEGETQYFGPGTRLLVL.

This chain connects TRBV29-1 to TRBJ2-2; 10 nucleotides align to TRBD2. Germline values: CDR1 SQVTM, CDR2 ANQGSEA. The CDR3 contains 14 residues. Losses at the gene ends were 2 bases for V and 6 bases for J; bases not matched to a gene: 3. As DNA, the CDR3 is TGCAGCGTTGAACTAGCGGGAGCCCCCGGGGAGCTGTTTTTT. It specifies CSVELAGAPGELFF.

In DNA form, the CDR3 reads TGCGCCAGCAGCCCCCGTTCTACCGGCTCCTACGAGCAGTACTTC. This gives the protein CASSPRSTGSYEQYF. V usage is TRBV5-1 and J usage is TRBJ2-7; D is unresolved. CDR1 SGHRS and CDR2 YFSETQ come from the germline V gene. Trimming pared 4 bases from V and 0 bases from J, leaving 14 bases between. This CDR3 comprises 15 residues.

This clone was seen a few times. This rearrangement joins TRBV7-9 to TRBJ1-1; no reliable D call. This CDR3 spans 13 amino acids. Trimming took off 4 bases at V and 4 bases at J, with 10 bases between the two ends. Germline V gives CDR1 SEHNR, CDR2 FQNEAQ (reference sequence). CDR3 sequence: CASSSGSGTEAFF. The CDR3 DNA reads TGTGCCAGCAGCTCGGGTTCGGGCACTGAAGCTTTCTTT.

This clone was seen a single time. J is TRBJ2-5 and V is TRBV5-4, with 13 positions matching TRBD2. The V and J ends lost 0 bases and 5 bases, in that order; junction bases with no gene match: 7. Germline CDR1 reads SGHNT; CDR2 reads YYREEE (reference sequence). The CDR3 sequence is 17 residues long. This chain's CDR3 is CASSLDVGLAGVETQYF. As DNA, the CDR3 is TGTGCCAGCAGCTTGGATGTTGGACTAGCGGGAGTTGAGACCCAGTACTTC.

The chain joins TRBV7-9 to TRBJ2-7; 7 positions match TRBD1. The germline gives CDR1 SEHNR, CDR2 FQNEAQ (reference sequence). V dropped 2 bases and J dropped 4; count of bases not matched to a gene: 11. CDR3 length equals 16 residues. Here the CDR3 reads CASSLIGQAKQYEQYF. CDR3 DNA: TGTGCCAGCAGCTTAATTGGACAGGCGAAACAGTACGAGCAGTACTTC.

The V and J genes are TRBV19 and TRBJ1-5, with 7 bases that match TRBD1. Losses at the gene ends were 6 bases for V and 6 bases for J; bases not matched to a gene: 8. This CDR3 has 14 amino acids. Germline loops: CDR1 LNHDA, CDR2 SQIVND (reference sequence). CDR3 protein: CASRPTGWGQPQHF. The DNA for the CDR3 is TGTGCCAGTAGACCGACAGGGTGGGGTCAGCCCCAGCATTTT.

This clone was seen just once. V usage is TRBV7-9 and J usage is TRBJ2-7; perhaps TRBD2 as D (5 bases). Trimming stripped 3 bases from V and 4 bases from J, with 10 bases between. This CDR3 comprises 13 residues. CDR1 and CDR2 (germline): SEHNR, FQNEAQ (reference sequence). The CDR3 sequence: CASSFEGEYEQYF. CDR3 nucleotides: TGTGCCAGCAGCTTTGAGGGAGAATACGAGCAGTACTTC.

The rearrangement joins TRBV5-6 to TRBJ2-7; D gene unclear. The CDR3 sequence is 12 residues long. The germline gives CDR1 SGHDT, CDR2 YYEEEE. V was shortened by 1 base and J by 1 base, with 3 bases between the two germline ends. CDR3 sequence: CASSLLSYEQYF. The CDR3 DNA is TGTGCCAGCAGCTTGCTTTCCTACGAGCAGTACTTC.

The chain is built from TRBV4-2 and TRBJ2-5; D unresolved. The germline gives CDR1 LGHNA, CDR2 YNFKEQ. This CDR3 spans 16 amino acids. With 5 bases removed from V and 3 bases from J, the gap between germline ends came to 19 bases. The chain's CDR3 is CASSGIQSLSEETQYF. For the CDR3, the DNA is TGTGCCAGCAGCGGTATTCAGTCTCTATCGGAAGAGACCCAGTACTTC.

The chain carries TRBV7-2 and TRBJ1-3, with 9 bases fitting TRBD1. V lost 1 base, J lost 4 bases, and 8 bases stayed unmatched. CDR3 length equals 17 residues. Germline V gene sequence: CDR1 SGHTA, CDR2 FQGNSA. The CDR3 DNA follows: TGTGCCAGCAGCTTAGTCACAGGGGGCGCGCCAGGAAACACCATATATTTT. Its translation: CASSLVTGGAPGNTIYF.

The genes are TRBV5-1 and TRBJ2-3; D is unclear. Deletions cut 4 bases from V and 0 bases from J, with 9 bases between. The CDR3 contains 14 residues. Germline V gives CDR1 SGHRS, CDR2 YFSETQ. The chain's CDR3 is CASSDAGSTDTQYF. CDR3 DNA: TGCGCCAGCAGCGACGCCGGAAGCACAGATACGCAGTATTTT. Full variable domain (rest looked up from reference TRBV5-1 and TRBJ2-3): KAGVTQTPRYLIKTRGQQVTLSCSPISGHRSVSWYQQTPGQGLQFLFEYFSETQRNKGNFPGRFSGRQFSNSRSEMNVSTLELGDSALYLCASSDAGSTDTQYFGPGTRLTVL.

The gene calls are TRBV10-2 and TRBJ2-2, with 11 bases that match TRBD2. The V gene's germline CDR1 is WSHSY and CDR2 SAAADI. The junction had 5 bases not matched to a gene; V was cut back by 10 bases and J by 7 bases. This CDR3 region has 13 residues. The CDR3 protein is CATQTSGVGELFF. The CDR3 nucleotides read TGCGCCACGCAGACTAGCGGGGTCGGGGAGCTGTTTTTT.

This chain joins TRBV25-1 and TRBJ2-3, with 7 bases matching TRBD2. The ends lost 5 bases at V and 2 bases at J; junction bases unmatched: 1. Germline CDR1 is MGHDK and CDR2 is SYGVNS. This CDR3 comprises 13 residues. The CDR3 DNA reads as TGTGCCAGCAGTAGCGGGGCCACAGATACGCAGTATTTT. Encoded protein: CASSSGATDTQYF.

This clone has only one observation. V usage is TRBV4-1 and J usage is TRBJ2-3; tentatively, D is TRBD2 (5 bases). Germline lookup yields CDR1 MGHRA and CDR2 YSYEKL. The CDR3 runs to 10 residues. Trimming took 8 bases from V and 5 from J, leaving 5 bases between them. The CDR3 DNA reads TGCGCCAGCGCGGGAGATACGCAGTATTTT. Translated, it gives CASAGDTQYF.